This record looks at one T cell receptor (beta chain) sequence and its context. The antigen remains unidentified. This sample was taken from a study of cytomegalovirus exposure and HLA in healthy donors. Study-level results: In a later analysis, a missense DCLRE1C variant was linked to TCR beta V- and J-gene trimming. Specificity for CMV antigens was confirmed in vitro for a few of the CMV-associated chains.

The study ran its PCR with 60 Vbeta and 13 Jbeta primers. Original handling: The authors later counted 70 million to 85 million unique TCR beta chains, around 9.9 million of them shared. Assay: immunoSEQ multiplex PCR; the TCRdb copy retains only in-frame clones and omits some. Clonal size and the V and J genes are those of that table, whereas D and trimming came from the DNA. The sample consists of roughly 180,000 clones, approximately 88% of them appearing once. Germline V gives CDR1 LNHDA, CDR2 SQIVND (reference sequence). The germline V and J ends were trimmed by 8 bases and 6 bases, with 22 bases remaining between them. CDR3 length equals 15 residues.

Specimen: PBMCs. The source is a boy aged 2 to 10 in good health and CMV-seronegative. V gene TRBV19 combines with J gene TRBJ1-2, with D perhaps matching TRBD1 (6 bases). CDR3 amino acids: CASGKTGFNGDGYTF. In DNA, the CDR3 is TGTGCCAGTGGAAAGACAGGATTCAACGGGGATGGCTACACCTTC.